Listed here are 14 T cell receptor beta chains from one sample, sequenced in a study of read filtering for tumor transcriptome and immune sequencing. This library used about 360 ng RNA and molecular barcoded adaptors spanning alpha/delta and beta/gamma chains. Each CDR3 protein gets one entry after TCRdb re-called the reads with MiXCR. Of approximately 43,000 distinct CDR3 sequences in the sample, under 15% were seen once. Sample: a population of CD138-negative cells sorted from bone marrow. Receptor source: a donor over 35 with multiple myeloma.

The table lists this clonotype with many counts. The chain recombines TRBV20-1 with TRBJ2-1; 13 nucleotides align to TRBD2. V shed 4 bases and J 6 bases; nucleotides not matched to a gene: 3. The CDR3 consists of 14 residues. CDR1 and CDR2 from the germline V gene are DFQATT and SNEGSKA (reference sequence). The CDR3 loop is CSATGTSGINEQFF. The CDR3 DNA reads TGCAGTGCTACCGGGACTAGCGGGATCAATGAGCAGTTCTTC.

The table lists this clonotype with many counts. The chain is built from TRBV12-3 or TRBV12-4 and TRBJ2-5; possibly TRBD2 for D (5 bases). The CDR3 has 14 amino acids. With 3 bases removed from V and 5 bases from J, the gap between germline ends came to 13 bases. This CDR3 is CASSLSGIPETQYF. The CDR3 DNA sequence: TGTGCCAGCAGTTTGTCGGGGATTCCGGAGACCCAGTACTTC.

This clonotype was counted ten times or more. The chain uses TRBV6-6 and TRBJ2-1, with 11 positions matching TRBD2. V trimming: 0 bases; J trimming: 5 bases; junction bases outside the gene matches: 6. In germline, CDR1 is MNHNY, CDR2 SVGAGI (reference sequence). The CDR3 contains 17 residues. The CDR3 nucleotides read TGTGCCAGCAGTTACTCGACTAGCGGGGCCGGTCACAATGAGCAGTTCTTC. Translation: CASSYSTSGAGHNEQFF.

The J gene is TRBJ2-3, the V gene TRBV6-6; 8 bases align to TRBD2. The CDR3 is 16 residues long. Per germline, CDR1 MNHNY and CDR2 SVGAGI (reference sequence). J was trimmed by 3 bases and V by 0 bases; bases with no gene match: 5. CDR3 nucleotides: TGTGCCAGCAGTTACTCGACTAGCGAACGAACAGATACGCAGTATTTT. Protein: CASSYSTSERTDTQYF.

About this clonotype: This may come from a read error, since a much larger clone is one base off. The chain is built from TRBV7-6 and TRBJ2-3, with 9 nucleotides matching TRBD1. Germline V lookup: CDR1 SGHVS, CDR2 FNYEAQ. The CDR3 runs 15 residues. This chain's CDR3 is CASSQGQGGGDTQDF. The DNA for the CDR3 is TGTGCCAGCAGCCAGGGACAGGGAGGTGGAGATACGCAGGATTTT.

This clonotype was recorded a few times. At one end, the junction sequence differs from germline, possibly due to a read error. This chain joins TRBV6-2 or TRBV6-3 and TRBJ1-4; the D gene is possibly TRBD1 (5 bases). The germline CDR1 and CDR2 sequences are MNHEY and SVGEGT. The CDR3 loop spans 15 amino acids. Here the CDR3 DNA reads TGTGCCACAACGACCGGTGGGGCAACTAATGAAAAACGGTTTTTT. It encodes CATTTGGATNEKRFF.

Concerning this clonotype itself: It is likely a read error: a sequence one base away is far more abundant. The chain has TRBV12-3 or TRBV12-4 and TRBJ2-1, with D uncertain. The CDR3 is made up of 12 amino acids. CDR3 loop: CASSHDKQEQLF. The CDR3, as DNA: TGTGCCAGCAGTCATGACAAGCAAGAGCAGCTCTTC.

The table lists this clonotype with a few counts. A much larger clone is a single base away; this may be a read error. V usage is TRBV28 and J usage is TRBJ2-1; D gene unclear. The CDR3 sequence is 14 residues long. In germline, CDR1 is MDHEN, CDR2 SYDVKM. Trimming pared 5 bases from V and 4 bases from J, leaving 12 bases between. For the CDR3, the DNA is TGTGCCAGCAGTGGCGCACGCCCTTACAATGAGCAGTTCTTC. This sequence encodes CASSGARPYNEQFF.

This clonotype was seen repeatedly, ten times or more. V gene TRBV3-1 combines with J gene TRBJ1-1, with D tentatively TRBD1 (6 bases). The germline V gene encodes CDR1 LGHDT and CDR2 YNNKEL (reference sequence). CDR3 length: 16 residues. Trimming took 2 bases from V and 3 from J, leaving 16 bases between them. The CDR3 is CASSQYAGGKDTEAFF. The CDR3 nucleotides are TGTGCCAGCAGCCAATACGCGGGGGGCAAGGACACTGAAGCTTTCTTT. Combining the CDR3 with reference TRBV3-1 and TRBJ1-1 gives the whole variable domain DTAVSQTPKYLVTQMGNDKSIKCEQNLGHDTMYWYKQDSKKFLKIMFSYNNKELIINETVPNRFSPKSPDKAHLNLHINSLELGDSAVYFCASSQYAGGKDTEAFFGQGTRLTVV.

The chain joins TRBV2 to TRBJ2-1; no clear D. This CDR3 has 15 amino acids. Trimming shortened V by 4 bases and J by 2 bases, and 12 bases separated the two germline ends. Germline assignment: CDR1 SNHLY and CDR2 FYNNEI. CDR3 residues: CASSVGSNPYNEQFF. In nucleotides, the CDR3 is TGTGCCAGCAGTGTGGGCAGCAACCCCTACAATGAGCAGTTCTTC.

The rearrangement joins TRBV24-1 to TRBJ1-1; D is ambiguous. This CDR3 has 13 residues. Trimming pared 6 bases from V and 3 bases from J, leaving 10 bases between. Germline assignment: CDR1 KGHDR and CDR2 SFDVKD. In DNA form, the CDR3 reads TGTGCCACCAGTCGGGGTTTGGACACTGAAGCTTTCTTT. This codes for CATSRGLDTEAFF.

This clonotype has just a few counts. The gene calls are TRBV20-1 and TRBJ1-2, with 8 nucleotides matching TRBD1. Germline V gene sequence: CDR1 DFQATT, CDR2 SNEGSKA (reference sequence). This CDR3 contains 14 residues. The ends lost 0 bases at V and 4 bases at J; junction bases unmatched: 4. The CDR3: CSARDPGGGYGYTF. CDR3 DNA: TGCAGTGCTAGAGATCCAGGGGGCGGCTATGGCTACACCTTC.

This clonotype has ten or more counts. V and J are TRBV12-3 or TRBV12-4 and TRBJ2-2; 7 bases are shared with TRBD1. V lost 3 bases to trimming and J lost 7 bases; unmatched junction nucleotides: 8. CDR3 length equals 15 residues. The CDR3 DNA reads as TGTGCCAGCAGTTTGGGACAGTTAATAGGCGGGGAGCTGTTTTTT. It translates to CASSLGQLIGGELFF.

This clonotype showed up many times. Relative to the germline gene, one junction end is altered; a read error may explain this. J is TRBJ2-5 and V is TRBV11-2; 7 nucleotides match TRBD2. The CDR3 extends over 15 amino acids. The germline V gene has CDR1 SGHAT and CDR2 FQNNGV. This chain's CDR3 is CASSLVLAAQETQYF. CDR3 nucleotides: TGTGCTAGCAGCTTAGTCCTAGCGGCCCAAGAGACCCAGTACTTC.